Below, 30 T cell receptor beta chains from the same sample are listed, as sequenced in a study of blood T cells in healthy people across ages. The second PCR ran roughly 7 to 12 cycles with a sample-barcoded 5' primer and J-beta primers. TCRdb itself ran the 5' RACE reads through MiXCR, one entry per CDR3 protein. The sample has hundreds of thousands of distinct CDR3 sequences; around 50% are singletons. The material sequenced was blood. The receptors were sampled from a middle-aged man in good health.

The CDR3 is CAISETSDSYGYTF. CDR3 coding DNA: TGTGCCATCAGTGAGACCTCAGACAGCTATGGCTACACCTTC. This chain joins TRBV10-3 and TRBJ1-2; a possible D gene is TRBD1 (5 bases). Per the germline V gene, CDR1 is ENHRY and CDR2 is SYGVKD. The CDR3 has 14 residues. V was clipped by 2 bases and J by 4 bases, with 11 bases between them.

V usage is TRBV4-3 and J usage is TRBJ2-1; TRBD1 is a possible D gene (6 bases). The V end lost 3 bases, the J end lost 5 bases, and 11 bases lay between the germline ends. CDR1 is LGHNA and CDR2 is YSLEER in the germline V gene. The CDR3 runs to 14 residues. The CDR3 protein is CASSQGHRDNEQFF. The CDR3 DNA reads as TGCGCCAGCAGCCAGGGACACAGGGACAATGAGCAGTTCTTC.

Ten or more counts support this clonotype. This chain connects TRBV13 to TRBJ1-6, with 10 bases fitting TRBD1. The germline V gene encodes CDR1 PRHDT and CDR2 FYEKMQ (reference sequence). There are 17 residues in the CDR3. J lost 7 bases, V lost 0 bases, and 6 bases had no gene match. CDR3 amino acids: CASSLGPGTGENSPLHF. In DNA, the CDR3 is TGTGCCAGCAGCTTAGGTCCCGGGACAGGGGAGAATTCACCCCTCCACTTT.

CDR3 sequence: CASSQEWASGRSLEQYF. In DNA, the CDR3 is TGTGCCAGCAGCCAAGAGTGGGCTAGCGGGAGAAGTTTAGAGCAGTACTTC. The V call is TRBV14, the J call TRBJ2-7, with 10 bases matching TRBD2. The ends lost 0 bases at V and 7 bases at J; junction bases unmatched: 12. Germline values: CDR1 SGHDN, CDR2 FVKESK. The CDR3 runs 17 residues.

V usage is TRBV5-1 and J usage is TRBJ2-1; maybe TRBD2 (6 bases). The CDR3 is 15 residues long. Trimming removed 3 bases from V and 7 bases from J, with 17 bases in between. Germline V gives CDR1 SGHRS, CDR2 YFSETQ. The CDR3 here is CASSSSAHEGNEQFF. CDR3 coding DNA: TGCGCCAGCAGCTCTAGCGCCCACGAGGGGAATGAGCAGTTCTTC. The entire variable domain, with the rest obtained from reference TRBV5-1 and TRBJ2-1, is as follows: KAGVTQTPRYLIKTRGQQVTLSCSPISGHRSVSWYQQTPGQGLQFLFEYFSETQRNKGNFPGRFSGRQFSNSRSEMNVSTLELGDSALYLCASSSSAHEGNEQFFGPGTRLTVL.

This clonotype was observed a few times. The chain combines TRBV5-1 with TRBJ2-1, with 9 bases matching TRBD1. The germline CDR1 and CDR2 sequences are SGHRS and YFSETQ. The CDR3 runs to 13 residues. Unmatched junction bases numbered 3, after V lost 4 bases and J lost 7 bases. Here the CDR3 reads CASSPDRGNEQFF. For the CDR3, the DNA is TGCGCCAGCAGCCCTGACAGGGGGAATGAGCAGTTCTTC.

The CDR3 here is CASSQTRGTYEQYF. The DNA of the CDR3 is TGCGCCAGCAGCCAAACACGGGGGACCTACGAGCAGTACTTC. The chain recombines TRBV4-3 with TRBJ2-7; TRBD2 is a possible D gene (6 bases). Germline assignment: CDR1 LGHNA and CDR2 YSLEER. This CDR3 is built from 14 residues. Trimming took off 2 bases at V and 2 bases at J, with 10 bases between the two ends.

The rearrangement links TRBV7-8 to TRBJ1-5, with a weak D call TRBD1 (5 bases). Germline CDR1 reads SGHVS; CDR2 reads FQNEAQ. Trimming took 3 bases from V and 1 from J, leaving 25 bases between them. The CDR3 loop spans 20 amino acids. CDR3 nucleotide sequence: TGTGCCAGCAGCTTCCTGAACAGAGGGGAAGTCGTCTGGAGCAATCAGCCCCAGCATTTT. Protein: CASSFLNRGEVVWSNQPQHF. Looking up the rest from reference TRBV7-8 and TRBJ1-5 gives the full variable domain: GAGVSQSPRYKVAKRGQDVALRCDPISGHVSLFWYQQALGQGPEFLTYFQNEAQLDKSGLPSDRFFAERPEGSVSTLKIQRTQQEDSAVYLCASSFLNRGEVVWSNQPQHFGDGTRLSIL.

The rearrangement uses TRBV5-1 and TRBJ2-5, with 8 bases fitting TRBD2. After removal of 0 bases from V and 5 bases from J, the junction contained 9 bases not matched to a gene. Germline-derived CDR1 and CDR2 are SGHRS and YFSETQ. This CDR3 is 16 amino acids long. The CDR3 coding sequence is TGCGCCAGCAGCTTGGTGGCGGGAGGCATGGTGGAGACCCAGTACTTC. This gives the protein CASSLVAGGMVETQYF.

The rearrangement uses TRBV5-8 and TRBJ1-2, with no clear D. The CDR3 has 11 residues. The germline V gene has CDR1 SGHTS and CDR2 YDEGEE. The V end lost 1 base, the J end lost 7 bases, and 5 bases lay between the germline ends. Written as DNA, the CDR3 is TGTGCCAGCAGCTTGTTGGGTGGCTACACCTTC. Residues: CASSLLGGYTF.

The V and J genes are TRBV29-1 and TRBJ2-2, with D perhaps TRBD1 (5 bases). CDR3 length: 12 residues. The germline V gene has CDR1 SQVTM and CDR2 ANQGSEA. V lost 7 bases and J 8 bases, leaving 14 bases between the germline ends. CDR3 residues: CSALNPGGELFF. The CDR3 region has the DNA TGCAGCGCCCTAAACCCAGGGGGGGAGCTGTTTTTT.

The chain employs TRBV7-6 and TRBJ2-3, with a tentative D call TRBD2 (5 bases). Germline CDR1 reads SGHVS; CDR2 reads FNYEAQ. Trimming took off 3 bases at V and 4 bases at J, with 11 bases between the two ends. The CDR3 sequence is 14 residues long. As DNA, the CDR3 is TGTGCCAGCAGCTTGGGGTCGCGGGCAGATACGCAGTATTTT. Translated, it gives CASSLGSRADTQYF.

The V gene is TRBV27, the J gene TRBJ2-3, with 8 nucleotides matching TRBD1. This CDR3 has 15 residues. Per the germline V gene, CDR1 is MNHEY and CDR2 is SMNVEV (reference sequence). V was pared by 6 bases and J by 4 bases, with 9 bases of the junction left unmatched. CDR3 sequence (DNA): TGTGCCAGCAGCCTTAGGGACAGGTCCTCAGATACGCAGTATTTT. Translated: CASSLRDRSSDTQYF.

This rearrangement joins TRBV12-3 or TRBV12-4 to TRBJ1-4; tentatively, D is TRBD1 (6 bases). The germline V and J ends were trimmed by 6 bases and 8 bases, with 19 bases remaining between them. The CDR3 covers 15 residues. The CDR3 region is CASSQSTPRGEKLFF. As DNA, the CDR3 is TGTGCCAGCAGCCAATCAACCCCCAGGGGCGAAAAACTGTTTTTT.

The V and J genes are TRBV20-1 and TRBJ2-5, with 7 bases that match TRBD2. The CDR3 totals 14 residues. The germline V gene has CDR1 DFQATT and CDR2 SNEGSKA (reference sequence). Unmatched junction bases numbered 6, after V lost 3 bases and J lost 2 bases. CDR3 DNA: TGCAGTGCTAGTCGGCGGGGGTCTCAAGAGACCCAGTACTTC. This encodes CSASRRGSQETQYF.

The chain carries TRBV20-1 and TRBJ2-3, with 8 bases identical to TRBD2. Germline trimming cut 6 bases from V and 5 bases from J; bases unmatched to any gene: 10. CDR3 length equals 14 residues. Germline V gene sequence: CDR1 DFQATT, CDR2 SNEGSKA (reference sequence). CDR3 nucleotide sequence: TGCAGTGCCCTGGGGGCAGCGGGAGAAGATACGCAGTATTTT. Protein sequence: CSALGAAGEDTQYF.

As DNA, the CDR3 is TGCAGTGCAGTACCCCCAAGGACTAGGAACGAGCAGTACTTC. Its translation is CSAVPPRTRNEQYF. The chain joins TRBV20-1 to TRBJ2-4, with 7 bases that match TRBD2. The DNA matches TRBJ2-7 better at its end, which makes the J call doubtful. The CDR3 has 14 residues. From germline, CDR1 is DFQATT and CDR2 SNEGSKA (reference sequence).

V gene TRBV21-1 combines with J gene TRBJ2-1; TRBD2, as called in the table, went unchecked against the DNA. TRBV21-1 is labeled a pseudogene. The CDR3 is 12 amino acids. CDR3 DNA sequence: TGTGCCAGCGGGACTTCGAAATGTGAGCAGTTCTTC. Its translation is CASGTSKCEQFF.

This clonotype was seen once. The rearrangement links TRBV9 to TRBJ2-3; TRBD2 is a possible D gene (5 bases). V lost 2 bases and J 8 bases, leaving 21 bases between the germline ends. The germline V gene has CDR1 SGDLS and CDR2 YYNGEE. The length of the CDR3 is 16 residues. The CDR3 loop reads CASSVSFSRGEGTQYF. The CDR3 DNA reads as TGTGCCAGCAGCGTGAGTTTCTCGCGAGGTGAGGGTACGCAGTATTTT.

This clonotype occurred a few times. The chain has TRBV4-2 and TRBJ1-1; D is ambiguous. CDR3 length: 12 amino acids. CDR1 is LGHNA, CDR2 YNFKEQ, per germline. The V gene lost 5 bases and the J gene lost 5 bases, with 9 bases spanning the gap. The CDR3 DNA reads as TGTGCCAGCAGCGAGGAAGTAACTGAAGCTTTCTTT. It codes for CASSEEVTEAFF.

For the CDR3, the DNA is TGCGCCAGCGGACGGAGCAGGTCGAGCACAGATACGCAGTATTTT. Translating it yields CASGRSRSSTDTQYF. The V gene is TRBV5-1, the J gene TRBJ2-3, with D unclear. Trimming pared 7 bases from V and 0 bases from J, leaving 15 bases between. The germline CDR1 and CDR2 sequences are SGHRS and YFSETQ. The CDR3 contains 15 residues. The full variable domain, with the rest looked up from reference TRBV5-1 and TRBJ2-3, is KAGVTQTPRYLIKTRGQQVTLSCSPISGHRSVSWYQQTPGQGLQFLFEYFSETQRNKGNFPGRFSGRQFSNSRSEMNVSTLELGDSALYLCASGRSRSSTDTQYFGPGTRLTVL.

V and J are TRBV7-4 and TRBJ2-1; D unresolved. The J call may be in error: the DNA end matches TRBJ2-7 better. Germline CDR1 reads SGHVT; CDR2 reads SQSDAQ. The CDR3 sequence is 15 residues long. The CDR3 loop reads CASSCDWIPRYEQYF. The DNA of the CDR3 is TGTGCCAGCAGCTGTGACTGGATACCAAGGTATGAGCAGTACTTC.

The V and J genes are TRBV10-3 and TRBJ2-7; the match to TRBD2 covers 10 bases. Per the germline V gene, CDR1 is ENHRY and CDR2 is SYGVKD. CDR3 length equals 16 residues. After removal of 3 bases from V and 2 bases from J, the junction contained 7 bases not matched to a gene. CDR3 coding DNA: TGTGCCATCAGTGACCCAGCGGGAGGGAGAACCTACGAGCAGTACTTC. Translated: CAISDPAGGRTYEQYF.

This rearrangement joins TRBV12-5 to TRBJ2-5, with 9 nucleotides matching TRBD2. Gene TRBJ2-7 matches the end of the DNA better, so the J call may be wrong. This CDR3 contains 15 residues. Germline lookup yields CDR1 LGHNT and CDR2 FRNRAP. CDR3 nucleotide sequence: TGTGCTAGTGGTATTCCAACTAGCGGGCAGTACGAGCAGTACTTC. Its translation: CASGIPTSGQYEQYF.

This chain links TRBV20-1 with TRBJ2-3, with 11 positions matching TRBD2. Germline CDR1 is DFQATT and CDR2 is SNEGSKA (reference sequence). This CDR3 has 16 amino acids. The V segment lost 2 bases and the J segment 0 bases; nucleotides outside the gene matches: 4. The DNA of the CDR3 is TGCAGTGCTAGATTACTAGCGGGAGCTAGCACAGATACGCAGTATTTT. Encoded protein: CSARLLAGASTDTQYF.

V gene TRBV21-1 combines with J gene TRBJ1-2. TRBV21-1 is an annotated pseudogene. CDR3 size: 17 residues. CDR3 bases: TGTGCCAGCAGCAAAGAGATTTGGGGACGACTGGCGAATGGCTACACCTTC. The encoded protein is CASSKEIWGRLANGYTF.

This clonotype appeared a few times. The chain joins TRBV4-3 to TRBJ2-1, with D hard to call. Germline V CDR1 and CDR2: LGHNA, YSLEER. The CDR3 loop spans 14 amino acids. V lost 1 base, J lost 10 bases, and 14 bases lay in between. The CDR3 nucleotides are TGCGCCAGCAGCCAAGCCCGGGCACTGGGCGAGCAGTTCTTC. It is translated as CASSQARALGEQFF.

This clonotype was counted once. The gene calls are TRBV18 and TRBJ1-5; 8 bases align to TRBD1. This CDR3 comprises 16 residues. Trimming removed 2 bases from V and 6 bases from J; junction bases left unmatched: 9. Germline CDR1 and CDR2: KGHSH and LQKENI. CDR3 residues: CASSPSGQGAGQPQHF. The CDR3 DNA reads TGTGCCAGCTCACCAAGTGGTCAGGGGGCTGGTCAGCCCCAGCATTTT.

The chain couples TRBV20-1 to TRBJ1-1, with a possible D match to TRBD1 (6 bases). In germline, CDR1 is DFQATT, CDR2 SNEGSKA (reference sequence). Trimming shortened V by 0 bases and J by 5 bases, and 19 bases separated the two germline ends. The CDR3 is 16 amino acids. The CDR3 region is CSARDRRGGGKTEAFF. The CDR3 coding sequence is TGCAGTGCTAGAGATCGGAGGGGAGGGGGAAAAACTGAAGCTTTCTTT.

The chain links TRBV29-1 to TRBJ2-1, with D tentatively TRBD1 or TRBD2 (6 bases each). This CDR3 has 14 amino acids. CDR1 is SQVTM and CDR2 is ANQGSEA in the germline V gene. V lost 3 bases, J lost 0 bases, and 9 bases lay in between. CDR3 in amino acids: CSVDGGSSYNEQFF. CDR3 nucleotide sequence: TGCAGCGTTGACGGGGGCAGCTCCTACAATGAGCAGTTCTTC.